The 9 T cell receptor beta chains listed next were all sequenced from one sample in a study of T-cell memory formation after mild COVID-19. TCRdb called the 5' RACE reads again in MiXCR, with one record for every CDR3 protein. The repertoire holds approximately 580,000 distinct CDR3 sequences, with around 20% as singletons. Sequences were obtained from PBMCs or a T cell subset sorted from them (not recorded which). These receptors were obtained from an adult woman who had mild COVID-19 (a few samples of this study predate the infection). Cell type and time point are not known.

This sequence joins TRBV19 and TRBJ2-3, with D perhaps assigned TRBD1 or TRBD2 (5 bases each). The CDR3 contains 15 residues. Germline loops: CDR1 LNHDA, CDR2 SQIVND (reference sequence). The germline V and J ends were trimmed by 3 bases and 1 base, with 11 bases remaining between them. DNA of the CDR3: TGTGCCAGTAGTATTACGACGGGGCGCACAGATACGCAGTATTTT. It specifies CASSITTGRTDTQYF.

The chain is built from TRBV12-3 or TRBV12-4 and TRBJ1-1; D is uncertain. CDR3 size: 11 residues. Trimming stripped 5 bases from V and 10 bases from J, with 11 bases between. The CDR3 loop reads CASSTTKRAFF. The CDR3 nucleotides are TGTGCCAGCAGTACGACCAAACGAGCTTTCTTT.

The rearrangement joins TRBV13 to TRBJ2-4, with D uncertain. Trimming took 3 bases from V and 1 from J, leaving 10 bases between them. The germline V gene has CDR1 PRHDT and CDR2 FYEKMQ (reference sequence). The CDR3 has 15 residues. CDR3 amino acids: CASSFSSGAKNIQYF. CDR3 DNA sequence: TGTGCCAGCAGCTTCAGTTCTGGGGCCAAAAACATTCAGTACTTC. Complete variable domain (other parts from reference TRBV13 and TRBJ2-4): AAGVIQSPRHLIKEKRETATLKCYPIPRHDTVYWYQQGPGQDPQFLISFYEKMQSDKGSIPDRFSAQQFSDYHSELNMSSLELGDSALYFCASSFSSGAKNIQYFGAGTRLSVL.

A few counts support this clonotype. The J gene is TRBJ2-1, the V gene TRBV6-2 or TRBV6-3, with 12 bases lining up with TRBD2. Trimming removed 5 bases from V and 8 bases from J; junction bases left unmatched: 16. Germline V gene data show CDR1 as MNHEY and CDR2 as SVGEGT. This CDR3 contains 18 residues. The CDR3 loop is CASSPEKALAGGPDEQFF. The CDR3 DNA is TGTGCCAGCAGTCCCGAAAAGGCTCTAGCGGGAGGGCCCGATGAGCAGTTCTTC.

This chain links TRBV19 with TRBJ2-3; perhaps TRBD2 as D (6 bases). This CDR3 has 13 amino acids. Germline V CDR1 and CDR2: LNHDA, SQIVND (reference sequence). Trimming pared 7 bases from V and 6 bases from J, leaving 14 bases between. The CDR3 DNA follows: TGTGCCAGTACGGGGGAACTGTGGGATACGCAGTATTTT. Protein product: CASTGELWDTQYF.

This clonotype was observed a few times. The V and J genes are TRBV20-1 and TRBJ2-7, with D possibly matching TRBD2 (6 bases). The germline CDR1 and CDR2 sequences are DFQATT and SNEGSKA (reference sequence). The CDR3 consists of 12 residues. V was shortened by 6 bases and J by 2 bases, with 11 bases between the two germline ends. The CDR3 nucleotides read TGCAGTGCCCAGTCGGGGGCCTACGAGCAGTACTTC. It encodes CSAQSGAYEQYF.

The rearrangement joins TRBV20-1 to TRBJ1-5; a possible D gene is TRBD1 (5 bases). CDR3 length equals 12 residues. Trimming cost V 3 bases and J 3 bases, with 6 bases left between them. Germline values: CDR1 DFQATT, CDR2 SNEGSKA (reference sequence). This chain's CDR3 is CSARDNNQPQHF. The DNA for the CDR3 is TGCAGTGCTAGGGACAACAATCAGCCCCAGCATTTT.

This clonotype was observed a few times. This chain uses TRBV20-1 with TRBJ1-1, with D perhaps TRBD1 (5 bases). CDR3 length equals 13 residues. The germline V and J ends were trimmed by 6 bases and 6 bases, with 17 bases remaining between them. Per germline, CDR1 DFQATT and CDR2 SNEGSKA (reference sequence). The CDR3 DNA reads as TGCAGTGCCCCTCGGGACGCCAGGGCTGAAGCTTTCTTT. The encoded protein is CSAPRDARAEAFF.

This chain connects TRBV4-3 to TRBJ2-2; a possible D gene is TRBD1 (5 bases). The germline V gene encodes CDR1 LGHNA and CDR2 YSLEER. The CDR3 covers 14 residues. Trimming stripped 2 bases from V and 6 bases from J, with 10 bases between. The DNA for the CDR3 is TGCGCCAGCAGCCAATATGTAGGGGCCGGGGAGCTGTTTTTT. This encodes CASSQYVGAGELFF.